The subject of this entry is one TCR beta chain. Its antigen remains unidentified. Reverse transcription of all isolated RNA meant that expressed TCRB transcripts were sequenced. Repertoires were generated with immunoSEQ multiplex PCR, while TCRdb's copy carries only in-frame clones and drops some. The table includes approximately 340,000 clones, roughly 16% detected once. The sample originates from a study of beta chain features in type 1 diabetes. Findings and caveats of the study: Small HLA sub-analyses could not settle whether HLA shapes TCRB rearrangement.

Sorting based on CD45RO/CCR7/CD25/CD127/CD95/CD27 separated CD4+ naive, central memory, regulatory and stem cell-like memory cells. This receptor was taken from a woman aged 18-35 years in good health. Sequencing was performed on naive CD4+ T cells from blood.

The CDR3 reads CASSPRDRGLTDTQYF. CDR3 coding DNA: TGCGCCAGCAGCCCCCGGGACAGGGGGTTGACAGATACGCAGTATTTT. The rearrangement links TRBV4-3 to TRBJ2-3, with TRBD1 matching over 11 bases. V was clipped by 4 bases and J by 3 bases; unmatched bases: 6. This CDR3 has 16 residues. In germline, CDR1 is LGHNA, CDR2 YSLEER.